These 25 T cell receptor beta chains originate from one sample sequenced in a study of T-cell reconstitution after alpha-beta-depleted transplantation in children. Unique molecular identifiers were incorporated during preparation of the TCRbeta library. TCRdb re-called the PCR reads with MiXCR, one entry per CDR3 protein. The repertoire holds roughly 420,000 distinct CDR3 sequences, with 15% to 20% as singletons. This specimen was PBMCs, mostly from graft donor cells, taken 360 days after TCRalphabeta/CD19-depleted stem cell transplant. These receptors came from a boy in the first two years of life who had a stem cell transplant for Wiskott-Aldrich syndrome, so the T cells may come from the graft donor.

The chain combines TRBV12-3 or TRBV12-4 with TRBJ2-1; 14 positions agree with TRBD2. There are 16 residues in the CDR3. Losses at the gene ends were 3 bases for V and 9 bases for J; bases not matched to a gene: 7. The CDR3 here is CASSFPTSGGATEQFF. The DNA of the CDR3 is TGTGCCAGCAGTTTTCCGACTAGCGGGGGGGCAACTGAGCAGTTCTTC.

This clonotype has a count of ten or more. The CDR3 DNA sequence: TGTGCCAGCGGCCTCACCTGGGGAGGTGGTGGCTACACCTTC. It translates to CASGLTWGGGGYTF. The chain has TRBV6-5 and TRBJ1-2; the D is unclear. Trimming removed 8 bases at V and 7 bases at J, with 20 bases between. CDR3 length: 14 amino acids. Germline values: CDR1 MNHEY, CDR2 SVGAGI.

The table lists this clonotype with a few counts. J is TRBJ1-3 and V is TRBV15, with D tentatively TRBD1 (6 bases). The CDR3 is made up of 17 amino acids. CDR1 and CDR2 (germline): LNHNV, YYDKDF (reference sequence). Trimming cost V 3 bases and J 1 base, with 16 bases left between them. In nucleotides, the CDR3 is TGTGCCACCAGCAGGGTTATACAGGGTACTTCTGGAAACACCATATATTTT. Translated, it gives CATSRVIQGTSGNTIYF.

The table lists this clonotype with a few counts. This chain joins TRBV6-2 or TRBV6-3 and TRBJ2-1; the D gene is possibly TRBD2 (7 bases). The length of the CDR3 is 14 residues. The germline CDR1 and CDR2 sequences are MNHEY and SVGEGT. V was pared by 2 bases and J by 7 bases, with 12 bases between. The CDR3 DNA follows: TGTGCCAGCAGTTACCGGGGGGCCTGGAATGAGCAGTTCTTC. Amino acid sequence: CASSYRGAWNEQFF.

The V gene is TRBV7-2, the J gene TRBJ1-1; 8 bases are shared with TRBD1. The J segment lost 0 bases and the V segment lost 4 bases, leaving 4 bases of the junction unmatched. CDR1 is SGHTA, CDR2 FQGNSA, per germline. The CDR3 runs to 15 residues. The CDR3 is CASSYRDRLNTEAFF. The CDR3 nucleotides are TGTGCCAGCAGCTATCGGGACAGGTTGAACACTGAAGCTTTCTTT.

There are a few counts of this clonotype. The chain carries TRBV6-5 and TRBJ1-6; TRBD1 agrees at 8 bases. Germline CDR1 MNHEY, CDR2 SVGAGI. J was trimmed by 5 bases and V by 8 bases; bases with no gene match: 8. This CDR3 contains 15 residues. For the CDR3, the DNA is TGTGCCAGCCGATCGCCGACAGGGGATAATTCACCCCTCCACTTT. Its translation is CASRSPTGDNSPLHF.

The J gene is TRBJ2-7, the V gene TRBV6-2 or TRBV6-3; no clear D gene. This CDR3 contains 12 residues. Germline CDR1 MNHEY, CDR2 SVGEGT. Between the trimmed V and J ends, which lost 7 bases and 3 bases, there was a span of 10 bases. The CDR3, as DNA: TGTGCCAGCAAGGCTAGAGGCTACGAGCAGTACTTC. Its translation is CASKARGYEQYF.

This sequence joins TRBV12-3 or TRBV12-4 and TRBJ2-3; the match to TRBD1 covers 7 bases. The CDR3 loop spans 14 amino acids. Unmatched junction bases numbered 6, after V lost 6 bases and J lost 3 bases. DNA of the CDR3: TGTGCCAGCAGCAGTGACAGGGCAACAGATACGCAGTATTTT. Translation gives CASSSDRATDTQYF.

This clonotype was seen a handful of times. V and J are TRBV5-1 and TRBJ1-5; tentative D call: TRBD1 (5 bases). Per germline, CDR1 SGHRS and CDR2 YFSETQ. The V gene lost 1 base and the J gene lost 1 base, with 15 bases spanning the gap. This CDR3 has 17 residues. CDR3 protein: CASSLSAGPLSNQPQHF. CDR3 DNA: TGCGCCAGCAGCTTGTCGGCAGGGCCCCTGAGCAATCAGCCCCAGCATTTT.

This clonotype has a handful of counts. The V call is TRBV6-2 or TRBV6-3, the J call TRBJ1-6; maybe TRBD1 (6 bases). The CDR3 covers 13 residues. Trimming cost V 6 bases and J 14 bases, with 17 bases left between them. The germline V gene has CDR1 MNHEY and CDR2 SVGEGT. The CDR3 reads CASSNRQAKTLHF. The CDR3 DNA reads TGTGCCAGCAGCAACCGACAGGCCAAGACCCTCCACTTT.

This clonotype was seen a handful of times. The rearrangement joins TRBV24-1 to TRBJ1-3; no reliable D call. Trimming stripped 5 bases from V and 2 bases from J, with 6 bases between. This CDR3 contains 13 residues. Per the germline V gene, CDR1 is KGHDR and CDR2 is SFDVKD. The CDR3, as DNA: TGTGCCACCAGTGCAGGAGCTGGAAACACCATATATTTT. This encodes CATSAGAGNTIYF.

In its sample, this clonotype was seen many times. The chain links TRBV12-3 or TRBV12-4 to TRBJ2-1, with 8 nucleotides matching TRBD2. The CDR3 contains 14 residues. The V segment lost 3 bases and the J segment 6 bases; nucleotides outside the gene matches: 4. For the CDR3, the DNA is TGTGCCAGCAGTTTTAGCGGGACGATCAATGAGCAGTTCTTC. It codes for CASSFSGTINEQFF.

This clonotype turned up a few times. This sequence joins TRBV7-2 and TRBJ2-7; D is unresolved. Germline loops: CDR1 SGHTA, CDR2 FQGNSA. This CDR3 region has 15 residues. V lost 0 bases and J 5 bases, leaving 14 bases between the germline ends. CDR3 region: CASSLARGRRNEQYF. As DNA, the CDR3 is TGTGCCAGCAGCTTAGCGCGAGGAAGGAGAAACGAGCAGTACTTC.

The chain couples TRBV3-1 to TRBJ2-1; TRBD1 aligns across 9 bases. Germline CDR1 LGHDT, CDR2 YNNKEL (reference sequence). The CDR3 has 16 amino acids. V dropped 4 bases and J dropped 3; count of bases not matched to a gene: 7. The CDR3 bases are TGTGCCAGCAGCCGGCGCGACAGGGGGGTCTACAATGAGCAGTTCTTC. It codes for CASSRRDRGVYNEQFF.

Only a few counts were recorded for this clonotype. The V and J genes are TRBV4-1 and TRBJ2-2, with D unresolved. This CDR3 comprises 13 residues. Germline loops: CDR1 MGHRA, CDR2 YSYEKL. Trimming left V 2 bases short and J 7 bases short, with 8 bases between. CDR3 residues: CASSQTPLGELFF. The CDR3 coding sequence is TGCGCCAGCAGCCAAACCCCGCTCGGGGAGCTGTTTTTT.

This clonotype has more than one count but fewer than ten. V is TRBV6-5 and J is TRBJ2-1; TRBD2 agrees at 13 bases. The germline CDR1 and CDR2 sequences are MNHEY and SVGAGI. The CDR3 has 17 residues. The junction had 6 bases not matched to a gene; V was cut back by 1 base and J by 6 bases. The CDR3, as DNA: TGTGCCAGCAGTTACTTACTAGCGGGAGGGCTGAGCAATGAGCAGTTCTTC. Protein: CASSYLLAGGLSNEQFF.

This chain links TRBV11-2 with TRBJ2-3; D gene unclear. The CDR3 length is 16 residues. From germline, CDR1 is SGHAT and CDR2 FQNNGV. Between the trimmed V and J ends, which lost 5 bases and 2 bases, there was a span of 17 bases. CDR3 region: CASSRPLYRTTDTQYF. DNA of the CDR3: TGTGCCAGCAGCCGACCCTTATACCGGACCACAGATACGCAGTATTTT.

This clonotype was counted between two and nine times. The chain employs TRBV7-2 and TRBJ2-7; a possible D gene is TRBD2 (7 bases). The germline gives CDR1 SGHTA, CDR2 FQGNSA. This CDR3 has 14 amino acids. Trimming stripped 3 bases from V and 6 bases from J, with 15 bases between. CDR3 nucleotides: TGTGCCAGCAGCTTGGGGGGGGCCCTGGGCGAGCAGTACTTC. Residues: CASSLGGALGEQYF.

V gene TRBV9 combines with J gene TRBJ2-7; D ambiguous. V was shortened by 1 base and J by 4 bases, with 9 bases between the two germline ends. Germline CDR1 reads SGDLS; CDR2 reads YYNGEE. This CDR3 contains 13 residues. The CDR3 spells CASSVIGGYEQYF. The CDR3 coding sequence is TGTGCCAGCAGCGTAATAGGCGGTTACGAGCAGTACTTC.

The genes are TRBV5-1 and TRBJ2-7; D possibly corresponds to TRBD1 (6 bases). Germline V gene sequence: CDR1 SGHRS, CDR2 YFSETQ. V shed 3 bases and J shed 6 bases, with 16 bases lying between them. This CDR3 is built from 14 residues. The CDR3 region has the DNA TGCGCCAGCAGCTCTCGGACAGCCCCGGGCGAGCAGTACTTC. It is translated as CASSSRTAPGEQYF.

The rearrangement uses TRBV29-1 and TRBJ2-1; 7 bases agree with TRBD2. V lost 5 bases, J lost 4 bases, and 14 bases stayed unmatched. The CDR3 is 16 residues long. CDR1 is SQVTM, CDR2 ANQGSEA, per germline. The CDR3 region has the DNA TGCAGCGTTCCGTGGGACCCGAGCGGGGAATACAATGAGCAGTTCTTC. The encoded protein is CSVPWDPSGEYNEQFF.

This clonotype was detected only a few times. CDR3 DNA sequence: TGTGCCAGCAGCCAAGACCTCAAAAACATTCAGTACTTC. This translates into CASSQDLKNIQYF. The chain couples TRBV3-1 to TRBJ2-4; D gene ambiguous. Germline CDR1 is LGHDT and CDR2 is YNNKEL (reference sequence). Trimming left V 0 bases short and J 3 bases short, with 3 bases between. The CDR3 has 13 amino acids.

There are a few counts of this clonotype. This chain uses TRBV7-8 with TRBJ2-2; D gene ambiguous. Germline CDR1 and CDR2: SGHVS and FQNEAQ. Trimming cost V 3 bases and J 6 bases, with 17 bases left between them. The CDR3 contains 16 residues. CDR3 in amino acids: CASSFVAVSPPGELFF. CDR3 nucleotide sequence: TGTGCCAGCAGCTTCGTGGCAGTTTCCCCCCCCGGGGAGCTGTTTTTT.

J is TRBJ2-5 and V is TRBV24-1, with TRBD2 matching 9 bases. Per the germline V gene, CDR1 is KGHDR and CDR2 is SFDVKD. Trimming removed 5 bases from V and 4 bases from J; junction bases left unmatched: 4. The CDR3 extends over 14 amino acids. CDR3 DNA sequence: TGTGCCACCAGTGGGCGGGAGGGCCTAGAGACCCAGTACTTC. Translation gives CATSGREGLETQYF.

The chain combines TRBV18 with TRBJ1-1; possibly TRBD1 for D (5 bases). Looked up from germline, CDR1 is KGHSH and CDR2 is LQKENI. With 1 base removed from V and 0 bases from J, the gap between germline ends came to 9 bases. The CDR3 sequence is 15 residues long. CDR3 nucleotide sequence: TGTGCCAGCTCACCACGACTCAGGGTGAACACTGAAGCTTTCTTT. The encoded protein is CASSPRLRVNTEAFF.